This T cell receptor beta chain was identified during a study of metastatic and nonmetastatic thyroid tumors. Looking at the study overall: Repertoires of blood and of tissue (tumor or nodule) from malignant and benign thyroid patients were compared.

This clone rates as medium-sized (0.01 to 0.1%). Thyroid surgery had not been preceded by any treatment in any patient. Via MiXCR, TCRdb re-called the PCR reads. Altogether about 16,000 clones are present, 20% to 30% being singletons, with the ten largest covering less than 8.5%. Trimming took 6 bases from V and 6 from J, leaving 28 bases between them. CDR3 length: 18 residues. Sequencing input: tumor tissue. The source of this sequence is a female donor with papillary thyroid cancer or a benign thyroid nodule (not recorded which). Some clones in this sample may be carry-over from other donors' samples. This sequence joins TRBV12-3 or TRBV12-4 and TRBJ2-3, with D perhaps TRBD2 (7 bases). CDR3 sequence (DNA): TGTGCCAGCAGCCTTGGGTCAGGGTCCCCGGGGGGCGACGATACGCAGTATTTT. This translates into CASSLGSGSPGGDDTQYF.